The 28 T cell receptor beta chains below all came from one sample that was sequenced in a study of blood T cell repertoires in COVID-19. Clones were sequenced by immunoSEQ multiplex PCR, and TCRdb holds only the in-frame ones, with some missing. Of around 56,000 clones listed, more than 60% are singletons. The sequenced material came from peripheral blood. The receptors shown here come from a woman aged 65 to 85 with acute or convalescent COVID-19.

This clone has a single count. V and J are TRBV11-2 and TRBJ2-1, with 8 bases aligning to TRBD2. The V and J ends lost 8 bases and 6 bases, in that order; junction bases with no gene match: 18. The CDR3 contains 17 residues. Per the germline V gene, CDR1 is SGHAT and CDR2 is FQNNGV. The CDR3 is CASLKQLRPGGGNEQFF. In nucleotides, the CDR3 is TGTGCCAGCCTTAAGCAGCTTAGACCGGGGGGGGGCAATGAGCAGTTCTTC.

This clone was detected once. V is TRBV7-9 and J is TRBJ2-7, with 10 bases matching TRBD1. The CDR3 has 15 amino acids. V lost 4 bases, J lost 5 bases, and 8 bases stayed unmatched. The V gene's germline CDR1 is SEHNR and CDR2 FQNEAQ (reference sequence). CDR3 DNA sequence: TGTGCCAGCAGCTCAGGAGGGACAGGGGTGCACGAGCAGTACTTC. Amino acids: CASSSGGTGVHEQYF.

The V gene is TRBV5-1, the J gene TRBJ1-5; D gene unclear. Germline V lookup: CDR1 SGHRS, CDR2 YFSETQ. CDR3 length: 15 residues. Trimming pared 1 base from V and 0 bases from J, leaving 8 bases between. The CDR3 region is CASSLRGDSNQPQHF. CDR3 DNA sequence: TGCGCCAGCAGCTTGAGAGGAGATAGCAATCAGCCCCAGCATTTT.

V gene TRBV6-2 or TRBV6-3 combines with J gene TRBJ2-7; TRBD1 might be the D (5 bases). Trimming cost V 5 bases and J 0 bases, with 11 bases left between them. Germline CDR1 reads MNHEY; CDR2 reads SVGEGT. The CDR3 has 14 amino acids. The CDR3 spells CASSKTASSYEQYV. The DNA for the CDR3 is TGTGCCAGCAGTAAGACAGCCAGCTCCTACGAGCAGTACGTC.

J is TRBJ1-6 and V is TRBV2; D is perhaps TRBD1 (6 bases). Deletions cut 6 bases from V and 5 bases from J, with 11 bases between. Germline lookup yields CDR1 SNHLY and CDR2 FYNNEI. This CDR3 has 14 amino acids. The CDR3: CASRAGTNNSPLHF. The CDR3 DNA follows: TGTGCCAGCAGGGCCGGGACAAATAATTCACCCCTCCACTTT.

This chain joins TRBV7-2 and TRBJ1-5; the D gene is possibly TRBD1 (6 bases). Deletions cut 8 bases from V and 11 bases from J, with 25 bases between. Germline V CDR1 and CDR2: SGHTA, FQGNSA. The CDR3 runs to 15 residues. DNA of the CDR3: TGTGCCAGCGGCAACCAAGGGGGGGCCGGGGAGGCCCAGCATTTT. Residues: CASGNQGGAGEAQHF.

This chain joins TRBV2 and TRBJ1-1, with D maybe TRBD1 (6 bases). With 10 bases removed from V and 7 bases from J, the gap between germline ends came to 25 bases. Germline assignment: CDR1 SNHLY and CDR2 FYNNEI. The CDR3 runs to 15 residues. The CDR3 DNA reads as TGTGCCACCGGTGAGATGCCTCGGCTGACAGGTGAAGCTTTCTTT. Its protein product is CATGEMPRLTGEAFF.

The chain combines TRBV7-2 with TRBJ2-7, with TRBD2 as a possible D gene (6 bases). This CDR3 is 13 amino acids long. CDR1 SGHTA and CDR2 FQGNSA come from the germline V gene. Trimming shortened V by 1 base and J by 7 bases, and 11 bases separated the two germline ends. The CDR3 loop reads CASSLGRAGEQYF. The CDR3 bases are TGTGCCAGCAGCTTAGGGCGGGCGGGGGAGCAGTACTTC.

The gene calls are TRBV6-1 and TRBJ1-5, with D unclear. V lost 1 base to trimming and J lost 6 bases, with 19 bases between them. The CDR3 length is 17 residues. The germline gives CDR1 MNHNS, CDR2 SASEGT. CDR3 residues: CASSEVRRRSRGQPQHF. In nucleotides, the CDR3 is TGTGCCAGCAGTGAAGTTCGACGGAGAAGTAGAGGTCAGCCCCAGCATTTT.

The V gene is TRBV4-1, the J gene TRBJ1-2; D remains unclear. The CDR3 extends over 13 amino acids. Germline V gene data show CDR1 as MGHRA and CDR2 as YSYEKL. The V end lost 0 bases, the J end lost 7 bases, and 9 bases lay between the germline ends. This CDR3 reads CASSQEAAGGYTF. DNA of the CDR3: TGCGCCAGCAGCCAAGAAGCCGCGGGTGGCTACACCTTC.

This clone ranks as medium-sized. This chain connects TRBV2 to TRBJ1-2; D is ambiguous. Trimming stripped 5 bases from V and 6 bases from J, with 7 bases between. The CDR3 runs 11 residues. The germline gives CDR1 SNHLY, CDR2 FYNNEI. The CDR3 region has the DNA TGTGCCAGCAGTTACCAGGATGGCTACACCTTC. Its translation is CASSYQDGYTF.

The chain carries TRBV11-2 and TRBJ2-1; D ambiguous. In germline, CDR1 is SGHAT, CDR2 FQNNGV. Deletions cut 0 bases from V and 15 bases from J, with 15 bases between. The CDR3 has 13 residues. The CDR3 DNA reads as TGTGCCAGCAGCTTAGATCTTAGCTGGATCTGGTTCTTC. Protein sequence: CASSLDLSWIWFF. Together with reference TRBV11-2 and TRBJ2-1, the CDR3 gives the full variable domain: EAGVAQSPRYKIIEKRQSVAFWCNPISGHATLYWYQQILGQGPKLLIQFQNNGVVDDSQLPKDRFSAERLKGVDSTLKIQPAKLEDSAVYLCASSLDLSWIWFFGPGTRLTVL.

The chain has TRBV19 and TRBJ1-6, with TRBD1 matching over 9 bases. V dropped 6 bases and J dropped 7; count of bases not matched to a gene: 7. Germline assignment: CDR1 LNHDA and CDR2 SQIVND (reference sequence). The CDR3 covers 15 residues. CDR3 DNA: TGTGCCAGTAGCGTCCGACAGGGGGGAAATTCACCCCTCCACTTT. The encoded protein is CASSVRQGGNSPLHF.

The gene calls are TRBV9 and TRBJ2-1; possible D gene TRBD1, 6 bases. Per germline, CDR1 SGDLS and CDR2 YYNGEE. V lost 0 bases, J lost 5 bases, and 12 bases lay in between. The CDR3 consists of 15 residues. In DNA form, the CDR3 reads TGTGCCAGCAGCGTAGTAGGTGGACAGCACAATGAGCAGTTCTTC. Translated: CASSVVGGQHNEQFF.

This chain links TRBV9 with TRBJ2-3; 14 nucleotides agree with TRBD2. Germline lookup yields CDR1 SGDLS and CDR2 YYNGEE. Germline trimming cut 4 bases from V and 0 bases from J; bases unmatched to any gene: 10. The CDR3 is 19 residues long. In nucleotides, the CDR3 is TGTGCCAGCAGCCAGAGAGGGACTAGCGGGGGCCCTAGCACAGATACGCAGTATTTT. This codes for CASSQRGTSGGPSTDTQYF.

This chain links TRBV5-1 with TRBJ1-1, with 8 positions matching TRBD1. CDR3 length equals 17 residues. After removal of 4 bases from V and 0 bases from J, the junction contained 11 bases not matched to a gene. CDR1 and CDR2 (germline): SGHRS, YFSETQ. The CDR3 here is CASSRTGTGQLNTEAFF. The CDR3 region has the DNA TGCGCCAGCAGCCGCACCGGGACAGGCCAGCTGAACACTGAAGCTTTCTTT.

This chain joins TRBV6-2 or TRBV6-3 and TRBJ1-2, with a tentative D call TRBD1 (6 bases). V shed 2 bases and J shed 4 bases, with 23 bases lying between them. Germline loops: CDR1 MNHEY, CDR2 SVGEGT. The CDR3 covers 18 residues. In DNA form, the CDR3 reads TGTGCCAGCAGTTACGCCCCTGGACAGCCCCTCCATTTCTATGGCTACACCTTC. It is translated as CASSYAPGQPLHFYGYTF.

V gene TRBV2 combines with J gene TRBJ1-2; no reliable D call. The CDR3 has 9 residues. Germline V CDR1 and CDR2: SNHLY, FYNNEI. V lost 6 bases, J lost 8 bases, and 4 bases lay in between. The CDR3 is CASRRGYTF. DNA for the CDR3: TGTGCCAGCAGGAGGGGCTACACCTTC.

This rearrangement joins TRBV4-2 to TRBJ1-2, with TRBD1 matching 12 bases. The CDR3 length is 15 residues. Looked up from germline, CDR1 is LGHNA and CDR2 is YNFKEQ. The junction had 3 bases not matched to a gene; V was cut back by 0 bases and J by 7 bases. The CDR3 nucleotides are TGTGCCAGCAGCCAAGAGGGACAGGGGGCTTTTGGCTACACCTTC. It codes for CASSQEGQGAFGYTF.

As regards this clone: The CDR3 does not end in the conserved phenylalanine or tryptophan, so this is likely a read error. No DNA is shown, since the ends of the CDR3 on it are uncertain; the CDR3 is the one TCRdb lists. J is TRBJ1-2 and V is TRBV24-1; TRBD1, the D gene given by the table, was not confirmed from the DNA. Germline V gene lookup returns CDR1 KGHDR and CDR2 SFDVKD. Including both end residues, the CDR3 is 12 amino acids long. The CDR3 loop reads CATRHRYTNPWH.

This sequence joins TRBV2 and TRBJ1-5; D might be TRBD1 (5 bases). The V and J ends lost 7 bases and 7 bases respectively, with 14 bases between them. Germline CDR1 and CDR2: SNHLY and FYNNEI. The CDR3 covers 13 residues. The chain's CDR3 is CASKSGYRQPQHF. The DNA of the CDR3 is TGTGCCAGCAAATCAGGGTACAGACAGCCCCAGCATTTT.

This chain joins TRBV7-9 and TRBJ2-3; weak D call: TRBD1 (5 bases). The V gene lost 5 bases and the J gene lost 5 bases, with 20 bases spanning the gap. Germline values: CDR1 SEHNR, CDR2 FQNEAQ (reference sequence). The CDR3 is 16 residues long. The CDR3 is CASSPSQDGAKDTQYF. The CDR3 coding sequence is TGTGCCAGCAGCCCAAGCCAGGATGGGGCAAAAGATACGCAGTATTTT.

V is TRBV19 and J is TRBJ1-6; D call uncertain. The CDR3 runs 17 residues. Germline lookup yields CDR1 LNHDA and CDR2 SQIVND (reference sequence). V was trimmed by 2 bases and J by 6 bases, leaving 17 bases between them. The CDR3 bases are TGTGCCAGTAGTATAATTGGAGTTGGTCTCTCTAATTCACCCCTCCACTTT. As protein: CASSIIGVGLSNSPLHF.

This rearrangement joins TRBV3-1 (or the pseudogene TRBV3-2) to TRBJ2-6; TRBD1 might be the D (5 bases). The germline V gene encodes CDR1 LGHDT and CDR2 YNNKEL (reference sequence). This CDR3 comprises 17 residues. V lost 5 bases and J 4 bases, leaving 18 bases between the germline ends. The CDR3 region is CASSDWGRQTGANVLTF. CDR3 nucleotides: TGTGCCAGCAGCGATTGGGGCCGACAGACGGGGGCCAACGTCCTGACTTTC.

The table lists this clone with a few counts. V usage is TRBV24-1 and J usage is TRBJ2-2; tentative D call: TRBD2 (6 bases). The CDR3 contains 16 residues. Trimming stripped 4 bases from V and 6 bases from J, with 17 bases between. Germline V CDR1 and CDR2: KGHDR, SFDVKD. CDR3 bases: TGTGCCACCAGTGAACTCCCGGGACTTATCCCCGGGGAGCTGTTTTTT. Protein product: CATSELPGLIPGELFF.

This clone was seen only a few times. The rearrangement uses TRBV4-2 and TRBJ2-3; a weak D match, TRBD2 (5 bases). CDR1 and CDR2 (germline): LGHNA, YNFKEQ. There are 17 residues in the CDR3. V was trimmed by 1 base and J by 2 bases, leaving 16 bases between them. CDR3 in DNA: TGTGCCAGCAGCCAAGGGGGAGCCCGACCCTCCACAGATACGCAGTATTTT. Protein: CASSQGGARPSTDTQYF.

This clone was detected a few times. This sequence joins TRBV3-1 (or the pseudogene TRBV3-2) and TRBJ1-2; D is uncertain. The CDR3 is 15 amino acids. V shed 4 bases and J shed 4 bases, with 16 bases lying between them. From germline, CDR1 is LGHDT and CDR2 YNNKEL (reference sequence). The DNA of the CDR3 is TGTGCCAGCAGCCCCCTATTGGGTGGGAGCTATGGCTACACCTTC. The encoded protein is CASSPLLGGSYGYTF.

The chain links TRBV4-2 to TRBJ1-1; maybe TRBD1 (6 bases). Germline values: CDR1 LGHNA, CDR2 YNFKEQ. Trimming removed 3 bases at V and 7 bases at J, with 12 bases between. The CDR3 is 13 amino acids. This CDR3 reads CASSHPRDIEAFF. In nucleotides, the CDR3 is TGTGCCAGCAGCCATCCCCGGGACATTGAAGCTTTCTTT.